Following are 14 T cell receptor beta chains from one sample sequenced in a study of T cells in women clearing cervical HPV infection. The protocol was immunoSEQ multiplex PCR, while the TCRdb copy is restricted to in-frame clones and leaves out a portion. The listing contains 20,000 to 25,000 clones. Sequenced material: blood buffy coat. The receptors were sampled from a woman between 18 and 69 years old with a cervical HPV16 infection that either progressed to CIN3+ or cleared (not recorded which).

The CDR3 loop is CAGGVGGDNEQFF. The sequenced part of the CDR3 DNA is TGTGCCGGGGGGGTGGGGGGGGACAATGAG. The chain combines TRBV30 with TRBJ2-1, with 7 bases aligning to TRBD2. The CDR3 extends 3 residues past the end of the read, so its final part is completed from the germline J gene. V lost 8 bases and J lost 5; bases outside the gene matches: 9. In germline, CDR1 is GTSNPN, CDR2 SVGIG (reference sequence). The CDR3 length is 13 residues. Supplemented by reference TRBV30 and TRBJ2-1, the full variable domain reads SQTIHQWPATLVQPVGSPLSLECTVEGTSNPNLYWYRQAAGRGLQLLFYSVGIGQISSEVPQNLSASRPQDRQFILSSKKLLLSDSGFYLCAGGVGGDNEQFFGPGTRLTVL.

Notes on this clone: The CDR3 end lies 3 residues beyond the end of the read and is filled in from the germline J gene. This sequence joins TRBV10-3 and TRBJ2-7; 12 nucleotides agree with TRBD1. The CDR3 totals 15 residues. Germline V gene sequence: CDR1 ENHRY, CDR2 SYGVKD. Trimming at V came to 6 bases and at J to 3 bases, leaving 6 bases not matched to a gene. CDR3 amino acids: CAIRAGTGGIYEQYF. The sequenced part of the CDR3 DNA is TGTGCCATCAGGGCGGGGACAGGGGGCATCTACGAG.

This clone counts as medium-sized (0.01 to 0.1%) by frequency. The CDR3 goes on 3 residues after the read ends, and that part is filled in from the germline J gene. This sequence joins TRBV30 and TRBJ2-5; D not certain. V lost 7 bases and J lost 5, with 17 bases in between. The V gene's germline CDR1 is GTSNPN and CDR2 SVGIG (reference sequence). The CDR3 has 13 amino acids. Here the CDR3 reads CASSQRRGETQYF. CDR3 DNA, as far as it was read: TGTGCCTCGTCGCAGCGACGTGGGGAGACC.

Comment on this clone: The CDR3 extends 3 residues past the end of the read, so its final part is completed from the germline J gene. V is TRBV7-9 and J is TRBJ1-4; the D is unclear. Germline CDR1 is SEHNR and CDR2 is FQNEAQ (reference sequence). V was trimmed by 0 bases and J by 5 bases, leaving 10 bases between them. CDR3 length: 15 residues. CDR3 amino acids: CASSLAWAGNEKLFF. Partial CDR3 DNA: TGTGCCAGCAGCTTAGCATGGGCGGGCAATGAAAAA.

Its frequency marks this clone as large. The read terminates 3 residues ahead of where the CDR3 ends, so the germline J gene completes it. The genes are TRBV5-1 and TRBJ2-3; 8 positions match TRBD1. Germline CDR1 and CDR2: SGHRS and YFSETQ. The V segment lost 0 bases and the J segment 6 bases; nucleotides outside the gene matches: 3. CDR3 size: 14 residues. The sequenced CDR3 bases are TGCGCCAGCAGCTTGGGACAGGGGTCGGATACG. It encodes CASSLGQGSDT. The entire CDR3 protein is CASSLGQGSDTQYF.

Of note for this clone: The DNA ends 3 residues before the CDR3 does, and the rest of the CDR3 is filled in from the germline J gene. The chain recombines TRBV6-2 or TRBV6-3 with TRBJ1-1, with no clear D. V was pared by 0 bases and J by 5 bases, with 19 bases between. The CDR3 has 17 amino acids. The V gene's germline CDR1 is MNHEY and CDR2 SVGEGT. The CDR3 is CASSYSPQSSTSTEAFF. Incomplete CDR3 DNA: TGTGCCAGCAGTTACTCCCCGCAGTCCTCCACATCAACTGAA.

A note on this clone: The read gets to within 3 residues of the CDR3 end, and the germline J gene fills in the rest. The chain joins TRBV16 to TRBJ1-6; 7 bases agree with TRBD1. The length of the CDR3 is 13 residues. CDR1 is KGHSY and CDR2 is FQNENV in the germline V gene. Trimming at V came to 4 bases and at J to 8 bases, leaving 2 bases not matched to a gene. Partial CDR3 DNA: TGTGCCAGCAGCCCCAGGGGGGATTCACCC. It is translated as CASSPRGDSP. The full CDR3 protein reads CASSPRGDSPLHF. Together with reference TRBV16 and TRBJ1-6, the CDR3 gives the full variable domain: GEEVAQTPKHLVRGEGQKAKLYCAPIKGHSYVFWYQQVLKNEFKFLISFQNENVFDETGMPKERFSAKCLPNSPCSLEIQATKLEDSAVYFCASSPRGDSPLHFGNGTRLTVT.

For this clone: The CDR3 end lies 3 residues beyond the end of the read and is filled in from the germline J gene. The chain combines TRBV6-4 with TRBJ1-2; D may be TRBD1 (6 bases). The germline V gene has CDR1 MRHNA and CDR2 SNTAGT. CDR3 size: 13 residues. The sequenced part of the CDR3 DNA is TGTGCCAGCAGTGAAGTTGGGGGCAGGGGC. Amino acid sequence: CASSEVGGRG. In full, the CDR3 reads CASSEVGGRGYTF.

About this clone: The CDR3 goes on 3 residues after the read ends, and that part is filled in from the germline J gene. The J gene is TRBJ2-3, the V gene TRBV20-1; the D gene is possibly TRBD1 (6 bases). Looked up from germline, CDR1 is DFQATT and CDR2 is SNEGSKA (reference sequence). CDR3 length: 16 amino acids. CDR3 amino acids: CSAIFSGGGGFETQYF. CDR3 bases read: TGCAGTGCTATCTTTAGTGGTGGGGGCGGGTTTGAGACG.

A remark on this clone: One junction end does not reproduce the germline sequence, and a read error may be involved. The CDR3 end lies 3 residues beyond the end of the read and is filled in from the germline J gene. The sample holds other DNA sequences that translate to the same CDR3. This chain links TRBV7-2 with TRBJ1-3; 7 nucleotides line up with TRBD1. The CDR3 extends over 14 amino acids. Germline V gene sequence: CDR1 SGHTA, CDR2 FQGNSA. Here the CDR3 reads CASSVQGSGNTIYF. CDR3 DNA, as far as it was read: TGTGCCAGCAGCGTACAGGGGTCTGGAAACACG.

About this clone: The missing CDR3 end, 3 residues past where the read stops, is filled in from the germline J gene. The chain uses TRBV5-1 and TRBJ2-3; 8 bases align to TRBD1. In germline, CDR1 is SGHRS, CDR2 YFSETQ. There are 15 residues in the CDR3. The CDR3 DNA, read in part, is TGCGCCAGCAGCCGGACAGGGTCTCCTAGTCAGCCG. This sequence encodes CASSRTGSPSQP. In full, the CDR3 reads CASSRTGSPSQPQYF.

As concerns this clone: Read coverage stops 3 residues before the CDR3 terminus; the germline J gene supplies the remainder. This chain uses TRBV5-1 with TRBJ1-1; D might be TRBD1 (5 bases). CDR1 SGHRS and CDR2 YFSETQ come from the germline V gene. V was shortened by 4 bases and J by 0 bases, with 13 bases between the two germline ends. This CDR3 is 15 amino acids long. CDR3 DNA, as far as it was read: TGCGCCAGCAGCAGTAATGGACATATGAACACTGAA. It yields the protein CASSSNGHMNTE. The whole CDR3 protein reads CASSSNGHMNTEAFF.

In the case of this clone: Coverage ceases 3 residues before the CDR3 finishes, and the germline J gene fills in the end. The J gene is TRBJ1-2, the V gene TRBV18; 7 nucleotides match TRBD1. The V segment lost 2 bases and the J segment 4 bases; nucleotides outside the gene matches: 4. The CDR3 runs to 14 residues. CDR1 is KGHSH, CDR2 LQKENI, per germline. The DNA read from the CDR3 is TGTGCCAGCTCACCATCGGGACAGACCTATGGC. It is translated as CASSPSGQTYG. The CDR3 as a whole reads CASSPSGQTYGYTF.

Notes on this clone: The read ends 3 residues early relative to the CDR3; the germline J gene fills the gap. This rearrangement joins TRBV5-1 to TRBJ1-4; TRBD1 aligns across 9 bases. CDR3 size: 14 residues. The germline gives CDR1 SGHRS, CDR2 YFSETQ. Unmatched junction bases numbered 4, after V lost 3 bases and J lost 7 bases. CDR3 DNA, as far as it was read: TGCGCCAGCAGCTCGGGACAGGGAATTGAAAAA. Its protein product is CASSSGQGIEK. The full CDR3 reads CASSSGQGIEKLFF. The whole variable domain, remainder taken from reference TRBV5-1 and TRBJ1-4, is KAGVTQTPRYLIKTRGQQVTLSCSPISGHRSVSWYQQTPGQGLQFLFEYFSETQRNKGNFPGRFSGRQFSNSRSEMNVSTLELGDSALYLCASSSGQGIEKLFFGSGTQLSVL.